Here is one TCR beta chain with its context. Participants were aged roughly 18 to 90 years from around 25 US areas. Participants had their cohort set by participant-reported clinical history. Libraries were prepared by immunoSEQ multiplex PCR; TCRdb keeps only in-frame clonotypes and omits some of them. The table has approximately 290,000 clones, approximately 83% seen once; the top ten hold around 4.5%. The sample belongs to a study of blood T cell repertoires in COVID-19. The CDR3 totals 14 residues. V dropped 6 bases and J dropped 3 bases, with 15 bases sitting between them. CDR1 is MNHEY, CDR2 SVGEGT, per germline.

This sequence was found in a woman aged 25 to 39 who had recovered from COVID-19. The sequencing sample was made of PBMCs or T cells enriched from blood (not recorded which). The gene calls are TRBV6-2 or TRBV6-3 and TRBJ2-7; TRBD2 is a possible D gene (6 bases). CDR3 nucleotide sequence: TGTGCCAGCAGCCTGGGACTGGGAGACTACGAGCAGTACTTC. This codes for CASSLGLGDYEQYF.